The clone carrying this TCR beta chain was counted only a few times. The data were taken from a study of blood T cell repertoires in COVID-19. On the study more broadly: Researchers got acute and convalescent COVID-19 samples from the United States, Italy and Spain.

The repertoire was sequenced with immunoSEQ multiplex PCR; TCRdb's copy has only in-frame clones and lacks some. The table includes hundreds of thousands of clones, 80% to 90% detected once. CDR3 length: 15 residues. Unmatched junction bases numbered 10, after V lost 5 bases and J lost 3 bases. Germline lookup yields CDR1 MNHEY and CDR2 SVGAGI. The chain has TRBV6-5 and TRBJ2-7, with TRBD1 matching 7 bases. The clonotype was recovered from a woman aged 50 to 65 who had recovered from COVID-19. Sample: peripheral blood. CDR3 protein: CASSPSGTVNYEQYF. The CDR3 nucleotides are TGTGCCAGCAGTCCCTCCGGGACAGTAAACTACGAGCAGTACTTC.